The table lists the clone carrying this TCR beta chain with a few counts. Its antigen remains unknown. This entry comes from a study of T-cell reconstitution after alpha-beta-depleted transplantation in children. Study-level results: Several hundred rapidly expanded clones from non-depleted graft cells reportedly supplied alpha-beta T cells about two months post-transplant. Fresh T-cell production supplied most of the T-cell counts and diversity seen one year after transplant.

Unique molecular identifiers tagged the TCRbeta library. TCRdb reprocessed the PCR reads with MiXCR, giving one entry per CDR3 protein. The sample includes about 580,000 distinct CDR3 sequences, roughly 23% seen only once; the top ten take around an eighth. In germline, CDR1 is MNHEY, CDR2 SVGAGI. CDR3 length: 16 residues. V shed 4 bases, J shed 1 base, and the junction held 9 bases outside the gene matches. The TCR was taken from a boy under two years old who had a stem cell transplant for acute myeloid leukemia, so the T cells may come from the graft donor. V is TRBV6-5 and J is TRBJ2-5, with 7 nucleotides matching TRBD2. The sequencing used PBMCs, mostly from graft donor cells, collected 360 days after TCRalphabeta/CD19-depleted stem cell transplant. Written as DNA, the CDR3 is TGTGCCAGCAGTTCACCGGGACTACCAGGCCAAGAGACCCAGTACTTC. This codes for CASSSPGLPGQETQYF.